The TCR beta chain under discussion was sequenced for a study of blood T cell repertoires in COVID-19. The repertoire was sequenced with immunoSEQ multiplex PCR; TCRdb's copy has only in-frame clones and lacks some. This table holds roughly 50,000 clones, 82% found once. CDR1 and CDR2 (germline): KGHSH, LQKENI. V gave up 4 bases and J gave up 0 bases, with 7 bases separating them. The CDR3 spans 14 residues. The clonotype originates from a man between 35 and 55 years old with acute or convalescent COVID-19. The rearrangement links TRBV18 to TRBJ1-3; D may be TRBD1 (6 bases). Material for sequencing was peripheral blood. Here the CDR3 DNA reads TGTGCCAGCTCACGGACAGACTCTGGAAACACCATATATTTT. Residues: CASSRTDSGNTIYF.